These 7 T cell receptor beta chains were sequenced from one sample in a study of T-cell reconstitution after alpha-beta-depleted transplantation in children. Unique molecular identifiers were incorporated during preparation of the TCRbeta library. TCRdb recomputed calls from the PCR reads with MiXCR, one row per CDR3 protein. The repertoire holds under 250,000 distinct CDR3 sequences, with approximately 15% as singletons. Sequenced material: PBMCs, mostly from graft donor cells, taken 360 days after TCRalphabeta/CD19-depleted stem cell transplant. The source is a male patient aged 2-15 years who had a stem cell transplant for acute lymphoblastic leukemia, so the T cells may come from the graft donor.

This clonotype occurred a few times. This chain links TRBV10-3 with TRBJ2-2; D is ambiguous. CDR1 is ENHRY, CDR2 SYGVKD, per germline. This CDR3 has 14 residues. V lost 0 bases and J lost 3, with 5 bases in between. Written as DNA, the CDR3 is TGTGCCATCAGTGAGTCGCACGACACCGGGGAGCTGTTTTTT. Its protein product is CAISESHDTGELFF.

This clonotype was found many times. The chain has TRBV7-9 and TRBJ2-1; a possible D gene is TRBD2 (5 bases). The V gene's germline CDR1 is SEHNR and CDR2 FQNEAQ (reference sequence). CDR3 length equals 15 residues. V was trimmed by 5 bases and J by 6 bases, leaving 17 bases between them. CDR3 nucleotide sequence: TGTGCCAGCAGCCAGGCCAGGAGCGGTCTCAATGAGCAGTTCTTC. Protein product: CASSQARSGLNEQFF. The complete variable domain, with remaining parts taken from reference TRBV7-9 and TRBJ2-1, reads DTGVSQNPRHKITKRGQNVTFRCDPISEHNRLYWYRQTLGQGPEFLTYFQNEAQLEKSRLLSDRFSAERPKGSFSTLEIQRTEQGDSAMYLCASSQARSGLNEQFFGPGTRLTVL.

The chain employs TRBV6-2 or TRBV6-3 and TRBJ2-7; TRBD1 agrees at 7 bases. Trimming took 5 bases from V and 7 from J; bases not matched to a gene: 14. The CDR3 contains 15 residues. From germline, CDR1 is MNHEY and CDR2 SVGEGT. The CDR3 coding sequence is TGTGCCAGCAGTAATCCACAGGGGAGTTCGCGGGAGCAGTACTTC. Translated, it gives CASSNPQGSSREQYF.

The J gene is TRBJ2-5, the V gene TRBV5-1; TRBD2 matches 7 bases. The length of the CDR3 is 15 residues. V lost 4 bases to trimming and J lost 2 bases; unmatched junction nucleotides: 8. CDR1 SGHRS and CDR2 YFSETQ come from the germline V gene. The CDR3 DNA reads TGCGCCAGCAGCGGGGACGGGACTAAACAAGAGACCCAGTACTTC. Protein sequence: CASSGDGTKQETQYF. The whole variable domain, filled in from reference TRBV5-1 and TRBJ2-5, reads KAGVTQTPRYLIKTRGQQVTLSCSPISGHRSVSWYQQTPGQGLQFLFEYFSETQRNKGNFPGRFSGRQFSNSRSEMNVSTLELGDSALYLCASSGDGTKQETQYFGPGTRLLVL.

This clonotype was picked up a small number of times. The chain combines TRBV4-3 with TRBJ2-1; TRBD2 might be the D (6 bases). There are 16 residues in the CDR3. CDR1 is LGHNA, CDR2 YSLEER, per germline. V was cut by 3 bases and J by 0 bases, with 12 bases left in between. CDR3 nucleotides: TGCGCCAGCAGCCAGAAAGACGGGAGCTCCTACAATGAGCAGTTCTTC. Its translation is CASSQKDGSSYNEQFF.

Ten or more counts support this clonotype. This sequence joins TRBV12-3 or TRBV12-4 and TRBJ1-4, with 11 bases lining up with TRBD1. Trimming removed 4 bases from V and 8 bases from J; junction bases left unmatched: 3. This CDR3 has 14 amino acids. CDR3 nucleotide sequence: TGTGCCAGCAGTTCCGGGACAGGGGGAGAAAAACTGTTTTTT. Translating it yields CASSSGTGGEKLFF.

The CDR3 spells CASTRGGPKSYNEQFF. The CDR3, as DNA: TGTGCCAGCACCCGGGGTGGGCCTAAATCCTACAATGAGCAGTTCTTC. V usage is TRBV12-3 or TRBV12-4 and J usage is TRBJ2-1; D may be TRBD2 (5 bases). There are 16 residues in the CDR3. V lost 7 bases to trimming and J lost 1 base, with 17 bases between them.